Listed below are T cell receptor beta chains from one sample, sequenced in a study of Ad26.COV2.S vaccination and SARS-CoV-2 variants. Some clones are missing from TCRdb's copy, which holds only in-frame ones; the method was immunoSEQ multiplex PCR. The table includes around 370,000 clones, approximately 85% detected once. Sequenced material: peripheral blood, taken in a trial of Ad26.COV2.S vaccine versus placebo. These receptors came from a person between 18 and 65 years old who received the Ad26.COV2.S COVID-19 vaccine or a placebo. The CDR3 runs from the conserved cysteine through the conserved F or W. A D gene is named only where the DNA matches it firmly. Rows give clone size only sometimes, using once, few, many, or a class for an expanded clone.

d_gene,abundance,j_gene,v_gene,CDR3aa,CDR3nt
.,.,TRBJ2-1,TRBV5-1,CASSPGDYNEQFF,TGCGCCAGCAGTCCAGGGGACTACAATGAGCAGTTCTTC
.,.,TRBJ1-2,TRBV19,CASSISGKVYYGYTF,TGTGCCAGTAGTATTTCCGGGAAGGTGTACTATGGCTACACCTTC
.,.,TRBJ1-4,TRBV28,CASSLGGAGEKLFF,TGTGCCAGCAGTTTGGGGGGGGCAGGGGAAAAACTGTTTTTT
TRBD1,.,TRBJ2-7,TRBV15,CATSRTGNSYEQYF,TGTGCCACCAGCAGGACAGGGAACTCCTACGAGCAGTACTTC
TRBD2,.,TRBJ2-3,TRBV6-2/TRBV6-3,CASSYSGGATDTQYF,TGTGCCAGCAGTTACTCCGGGGGGGCAACAGATACGCAGTATTTT
TRBD2,.,TRBJ2-2,TRBV29-1,CSVGGIAGGPSTGELFF,TGCAGCGTTGGCGGGATAGCGGGAGGCCCCAGCACCGGGGAGCTGTTTTTT
TRBD2,.,TRBJ2-5,TRBV7-7,CASSPTSGLQETQYF,TGTGCTAGCAGCCCGACTAGCGGGCTACAAGAGACCCAGTACTTC
.,.,TRBJ1-2,TRBV5-1,CASSLYSNYGYTF,TGCGCCAGCAGCTTGTACAGTAACTATGGCTACACCTTC
TRBD2,.,TRBJ2-2,TRBV30,CAWRSLAGGTGELFF,TGTGCCTGGAGGAGCTTAGCGGGCGGAACCGGGGAGCTGTTTTTT
TRBD2,.,TRBJ2-7,TRBV9,CASSVGGSGTYEQYF,TGTGCCAGCAGCGTAGGCGGTAGCGGGACCTACGAGCAGTACTTC
.,.,TRBJ2-2,TRBV5-1,CASSSPAWGDTGELFF,TGCGCCAGCAGCTCCCCGGCGTGGGGGGACACCGGGGAGCTGTTTTTT
.,many,TRBJ1-2,TRBV5-1,CASSLGGSMIYGYTF,TGCGCCAGCAGCTTGGGTGGGTCTATGATCTATGGCTACACCTTC